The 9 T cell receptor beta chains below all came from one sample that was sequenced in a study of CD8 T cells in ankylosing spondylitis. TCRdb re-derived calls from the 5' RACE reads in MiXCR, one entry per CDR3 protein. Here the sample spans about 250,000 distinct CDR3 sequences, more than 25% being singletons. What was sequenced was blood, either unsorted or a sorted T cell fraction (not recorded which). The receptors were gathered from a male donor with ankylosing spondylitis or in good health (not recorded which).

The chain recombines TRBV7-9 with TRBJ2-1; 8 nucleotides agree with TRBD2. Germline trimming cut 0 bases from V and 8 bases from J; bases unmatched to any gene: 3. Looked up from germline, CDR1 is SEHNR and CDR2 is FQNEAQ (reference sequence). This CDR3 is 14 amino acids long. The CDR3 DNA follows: TGTGCCAGCAGCTTAGCCGGGGGGGCATATGAGCAGTTCTTC. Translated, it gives CASSLAGGAYEQFF.

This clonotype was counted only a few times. The CDR3 DNA follows: TGCAGCGTCAACGGATTACAGGGCAGTTTGGGCTACACCTTC. It is translated as CSVNGLQGSLGYTF. The chain has TRBV29-1 and TRBJ1-2, with D possibly matching TRBD1 (6 bases). V was trimmed by 6 bases and J by 8 bases, leaving 22 bases between them. Per the germline V gene, CDR1 is SQVTM and CDR2 is ANQGSEA. This CDR3 has 14 amino acids. Full variable domain (outside the CDR3, taken from reference TRBV29-1 and TRBJ1-2): SAVISQKPSRDICQRGTSLTIQCQVDSQVTMMFWYRQQPGQSLTLIATANQGSEATYESGFVIDKFPISRPNLTFSTLTVSNMSPEDSSIYLCSVNGLQGSLGYTFGSGTRLTVV.

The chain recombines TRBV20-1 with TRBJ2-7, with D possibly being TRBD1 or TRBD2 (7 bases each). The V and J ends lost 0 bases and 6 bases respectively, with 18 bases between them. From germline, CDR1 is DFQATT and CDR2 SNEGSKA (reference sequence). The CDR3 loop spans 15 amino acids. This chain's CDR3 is CSARDQGGAGGEQYF. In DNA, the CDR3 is TGCAGTGCTAGAGATCAGGGGGGGGCAGGCGGCGAGCAGTACTTC.

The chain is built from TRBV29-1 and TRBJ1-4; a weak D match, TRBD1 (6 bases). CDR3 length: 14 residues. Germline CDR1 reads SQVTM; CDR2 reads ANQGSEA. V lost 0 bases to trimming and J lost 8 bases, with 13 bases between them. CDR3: CSVEDGRGGEKLFF. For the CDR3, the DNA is TGCAGCGTTGAAGACGGCAGGGGAGGCGAAAAACTGTTTTTT.

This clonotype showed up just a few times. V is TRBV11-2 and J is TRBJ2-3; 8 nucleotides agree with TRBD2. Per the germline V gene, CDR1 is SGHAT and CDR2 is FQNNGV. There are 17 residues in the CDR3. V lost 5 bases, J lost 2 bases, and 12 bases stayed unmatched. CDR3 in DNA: TGTGCCAGCAGCCGAAAGCGAGCGGGGGCTTACACAGATACGCAGTATTTT. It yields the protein CASSRKRAGAYTDTQYF.

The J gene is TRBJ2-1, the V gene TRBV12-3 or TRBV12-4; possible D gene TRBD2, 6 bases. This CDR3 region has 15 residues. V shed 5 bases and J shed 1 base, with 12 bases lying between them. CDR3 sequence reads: CASSQDSGSYNEQFF. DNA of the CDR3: TGTGCCAGCAGTCAAGATAGCGGTTCCTACAATGAGCAGTTCTTC.

CDR3 coding DNA: TGCAGTGCTAGAAACCCAATCAGGACAGGGAATGAGCAGTTCTTC. This translates into CSARNPIRTGNEQFF. The chain employs TRBV20-1 and TRBJ2-1; 8 bases match TRBD1. The CDR3 runs 15 residues. The J segment lost 7 bases and the V segment lost 2 bases, leaving 10 bases of the junction unmatched. Germline CDR1 DFQATT, CDR2 SNEGSKA (reference sequence).

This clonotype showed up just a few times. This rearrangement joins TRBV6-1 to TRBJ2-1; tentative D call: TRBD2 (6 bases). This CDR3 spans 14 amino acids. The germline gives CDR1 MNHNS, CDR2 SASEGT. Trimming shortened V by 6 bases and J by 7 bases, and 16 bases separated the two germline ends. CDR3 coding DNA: TGTGCCAGCAGAACTACTGTGGGGAGGAATGAGCAGTTCTTC. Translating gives CASRTTVGRNEQFF.

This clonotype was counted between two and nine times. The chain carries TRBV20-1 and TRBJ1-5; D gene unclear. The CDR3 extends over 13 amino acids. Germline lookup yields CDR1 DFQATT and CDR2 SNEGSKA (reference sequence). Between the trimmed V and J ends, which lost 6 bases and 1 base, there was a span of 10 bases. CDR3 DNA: TGCAGTGCCAACGCCGAGAGCAATCAGCCCCAGCATTTT. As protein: CSANAESNQPQHF.